The 21 T cell receptor beta chains listed next were all sequenced from one sample in a study of T cells in tumors after PD-1 blockade. The protocol was immunoSEQ multiplex PCR, while the TCRdb copy is restricted to in-frame clones and leaves out a portion. Among approximately 3,800 clones, about 60% were seen once, and the ten largest hold roughly three fifths. Sequencing was performed on tumor tissue, taken after anti-PD-1 treatment. These receptors were obtained from a human donor with cutaneous squamous cell carcinoma.

The chain carries TRBV27 and TRBJ2-1; a possible D gene is TRBD2 (5 bases). CDR3 length equals 17 residues. V was shortened by 2 bases and J by 3 bases, with 17 bases between the two germline ends. CDR1 and CDR2 (germline): MNHEY, SMNVEV (reference sequence). DNA of the CDR3: TGTGCCAGCAGTTTAAACCACGTCCCTACTAGCTACAATGAGCAGTTCTTC. Translated, it gives CASSLNHVPTSYNEQFF.

By share of the sample, this clone is medium-sized. This chain joins TRBV7-9 and TRBJ2-1; D is uncertain. CDR1 is SEHNR, CDR2 FQNEAQ, per germline (reference sequence). This CDR3 region has 12 residues. V lost 1 base, J lost 5 bases, and 3 bases lay in between. CDR3 DNA: TGTGCCAGCAGCTTAGTGGACAATGAGCAGTTCTTC. Translation gives CASSLVDNEQFF.

The chain has TRBV11-3 and TRBJ2-5, with 12 bases fitting TRBD2. The CDR3 spans 15 residues. Germline CDR1 SGHNT, CDR2 YENEEA. Losses at the gene ends were 4 bases for V and 5 bases for J; bases not matched to a gene: 5. CDR3 nucleotides: TGTGCCAGCAGCTCCCGGACTAGCGGGGATGAGACCCAGTACTTC. Translating gives CASSSRTSGDETQYF. Combining the CDR3 with reference TRBV11-3 and TRBJ2-5 gives the whole variable domain EAGVVQSPRYKIIEKKQPVAFWCNPISGHNTLYWYLQNLGQGPELLIRYENEEAVDDSQLPKDRFSAERLKGVDSTLKIQPAELGDSAVYLCASSSRTSGDETQYFGPGTRLLVL.

V is TRBV9 and J is TRBJ2-7; possible D gene TRBD1, 9 bases. The CDR3 length is 16 residues. Germline-derived CDR1 and CDR2 are SGDLS and YYNGEE. Trimming cost V 3 bases and J 0 bases, with 16 bases left between them. For the CDR3, the DNA is TGTGCCAGCAGCGAGGGGACAGGGACTAGCTCCTACGAGCAGTACTTC. Its protein is CASSEGTGTSSYEQYF. The whole variable domain, filled in from reference TRBV9 and TRBJ2-7, reads DSGVTQTPKHLITATGQRVTLRCSPRSGDLSVYWYQQSLDQGLQFLIQYYNGEERAKGNILERFSAQQFPDLHSELNLSSLELGDSALYFCASSEGTGTSSYEQYFGPGTRLTVT.

The chain carries TRBV5-1 and TRBJ2-2; TRBD1 is a possible D gene (5 bases). The CDR3 has 16 residues. Trimming shortened V by 0 bases and J by 3 bases, and 12 bases separated the two germline ends. The germline gives CDR1 SGHRS, CDR2 YFSETQ. This chain's CDR3 is CASSLVQGADTGELFF. For the CDR3, the DNA is TGCGCCAGCAGCTTGGTCCAGGGCGCCGACACCGGGGAGCTGTTTTTT.

The chain recombines TRBV6-2 or TRBV6-3 with TRBJ1-5, with D tentatively TRBD1 (6 bases). The CDR3 has 16 amino acids. Germline CDR1 is MNHEY and CDR2 is SVGEGT. V gave up 6 bases and J gave up 0 bases, with 15 bases separating them. Here the CDR3 DNA reads TGTGCCAGCAGCCCCGACAGGCCATATAGCAATCAGCCCCAGCATTTT. Its translation: CASSPDRPYSNQPQHF.

The V gene is TRBV30, the J gene TRBJ2-7; D might be TRBD2 (6 bases). Between the trimmed V and J ends, which lost 1 base and 2 bases, there was a span of 12 bases. This CDR3 is 14 amino acids long. Germline values: CDR1 GTSNPN, CDR2 SVGIG (reference sequence). Written as DNA, the CDR3 is TGTGCCTGGAGTGGCGGGACGGTCACCTACGAGCAGTACTTC. Protein sequence: CAWSGGTVTYEQYF.

A few counts support this clone. The chain is built from TRBV6-1 and TRBJ2-7, with D uncertain. V gave up 2 bases and J gave up 3 bases, with 8 bases separating them. The CDR3 runs to 13 residues. Germline V gene lookup returns CDR1 MNHNS and CDR2 SASEGT. The CDR3 here is CASSELLGYEQYF. The CDR3 nucleotides read TGTGCCAGCAGTGAACTGCTTGGCTACGAGCAGTACTTC.

J is TRBJ1-1 and V is TRBV3-1 (or the pseudogene TRBV3-2), with 12 bases aligning to TRBD1. The germline gives CDR1 LGHDT, CDR2 YNNKEL (reference sequence). The CDR3 has 19 residues. The V and J ends lost 4 bases and 2 bases, in that order; junction bases with no gene match: 14. The CDR3 region has the DNA TGTGCCAGCAGCCCTGTACCGGGACAGGGGGCCCATGGAAACACTGAAGCTTTCTTT. This translates into CASSPVPGQGAHGNTEAFF.

The genes are TRBV5-6 and TRBJ2-5; the D is unclear. The CDR3 consists of 13 residues. In germline, CDR1 is SGHDT, CDR2 YYEEEE. The V and J ends lost 2 bases and 2 bases respectively, with 7 bases between them. The DNA of the CDR3 is TGTGCCAGCAGCTTCCCTATTCAAGAGACCCAGTACTTC. Its translation is CASSFPIQETQYF. Full variable domain (rest looked up from reference TRBV5-6 and TRBJ2-5): DAGVTQSPTHLIKTRGQQVTLRCSPKSGHDTVSWYQQALGQGPQFIFQYYEEEERQRGNFPDRFSGHQFPNYSSELNVNALLLGDSALYLCASSFPIQETQYFGPGTRLLVL.

J is TRBJ2-7 and V is TRBV5-1; D is perhaps TRBD1 (6 bases). The germline V and J ends were trimmed by 4 bases and 2 bases, with 19 bases remaining between them. The germline V gene encodes CDR1 SGHRS and CDR2 YFSETQ. The CDR3 consists of 16 residues. CDR3 residues: CASSEIGTTTTYEQYF. CDR3 in DNA: TGCGCCAGCAGCGAGATCGGGACAACAACTACCTACGAGCAGTACTTC.

This clone is categorized as medium-sized. CDR3: CASSLDRNYGYTF. The CDR3 bases are TGCGCCAGCAGCCTTGACAGGAACTATGGCTACACCTTC. This chain links TRBV5-1 with TRBJ1-2, with a weak D call TRBD1 (6 bases). Germline V CDR1 and CDR2: SGHRS, YFSETQ. Between the trimmed V and J ends, which lost 4 bases and 2 bases, there was a span of 9 bases. This CDR3 is built from 13 residues.

This chain uses TRBV7-3 with TRBJ2-3; D gene ambiguous. This CDR3 spans 13 amino acids. Deletions cut 2 bases from V and 3 bases from J, with 6 bases between. From germline, CDR1 is SGHTA and CDR2 FQGTGA. The CDR3, as DNA: TGTGCCAGCAGCTTATCCTGGACAGATACGCAGTATTTT. This gives the protein CASSLSWTDTQYF.

The chain joins TRBV4-1 to TRBJ2-5; D is unclear. Trimming pared 0 bases from V and 5 bases from J, leaving 25 bases between. Germline V lookup: CDR1 MGHRA, CDR2 YSYEKL. This CDR3 contains 19 residues. The CDR3 DNA reads TGCGCCAGCAGCCAAGAATTCCTTGTGGATGGCCCGGTGGGGGAGACCCAGTACTTC. This codes for CASSQEFLVDGPVGETQYF.

CDR3 sequence: CASSAGTGFFGEQFF. CDR3 coding DNA: TGTGCCAGCAGCGCCGGGACAGGGTTCTTTGGTGAGCAGTTCTTC. The V and J genes are TRBV5-4 and TRBJ2-1; 9 bases map to TRBD1. This CDR3 contains 15 residues. After removal of 4 bases from V and 9 bases from J, the junction contained 11 bases not matched to a gene. Germline V CDR1 and CDR2: SGHNT, YYREEE (reference sequence). Full variable domain (outside the CDR3, taken from reference TRBV5-4 and TRBJ2-1): ETGVTQSPTHLIKTRGQQVTLRCSSQSGHNTVSWYQQALGQGPQFIFQYYREEENGRGNFPPRFSGLQFPNYSSELNVNALELDDSALYLCASSAGTGFFGEQFFGPGTRLTVL.

The J gene is TRBJ2-1, the V gene TRBV20-1; D is unresolved. CDR3 length: 10 residues. With 5 bases removed from V and 9 bases from J, the gap between germline ends came to 8 bases. Germline lookup yields CDR1 DFQATT and CDR2 SNEGSKA (reference sequence). CDR3: CSAAFTEQFF. The DNA for the CDR3 is TGCAGTGCTGCCTTTACTGAGCAGTTCTTC.

The gene calls are TRBV6-5 and TRBJ2-5; 8 nucleotides match TRBD1. Unmatched junction bases numbered 3, after V lost 5 bases and J lost 4 bases. Per germline, CDR1 MNHEY and CDR2 SVGAGI. This CDR3 comprises 13 residues. In nucleotides, the CDR3 is TGTGCCAGCAGTCCAGGGGGCCTAGAGACCCAGTACTTC. Its translation: CASSPGGLETQYF.

The chain carries TRBV5-1 and TRBJ2-7; a weak D match, TRBD2 (6 bases). The V end lost 2 bases, the J end lost 2 bases, and 14 bases lay between the germline ends. There are 15 residues in the CDR3. The germline V gene encodes CDR1 SGHRS and CDR2 YFSETQ. The CDR3 DNA reads as TGCGCCAGCAGCTTTCAACCCGGCGGGACCTACGAGCAGTACTTC. Translated, it gives CASSFQPGGTYEQYF.

The rearrangement uses TRBV2 and TRBJ2-3; tentative D call: TRBD2 (5 bases). Looked up from germline, CDR1 is SNHLY and CDR2 is FYNNEI. This CDR3 has 14 amino acids. Trimming shortened V by 7 bases and J by 0 bases, and 11 bases separated the two germline ends. The CDR3 DNA follows: TGTGCCAGCAAAGAGGGCTCTAGCACAGATACGCAGTATTTT. Amino acid sequence: CASKEGSSTDTQYF.

Only one count was recorded for this clone. This CDR3 is CASSQYLDRGNTGELFF. In DNA, the CDR3 is TGTGCCAGCAGCCAATATTTGGACAGGGGGAACACCGGGGAGCTGTTTTTT. This chain uses TRBV4-2 with TRBJ2-2; 9 bases line up with TRBD1. This CDR3 has 17 residues. The V gene's germline CDR1 is LGHNA and CDR2 YNFKEQ. V lost 2 bases, J lost 1 base, and 5 bases stayed unmatched.

This clone has just a few counts. The chain carries TRBV6-5 and TRBJ2-7; D possibly corresponds to TRBD1 (6 bases). Per the germline V gene, CDR1 is MNHEY and CDR2 is SVGAGI. V shed 5 bases and J shed 6 bases, with 11 bases lying between them. The CDR3 length is 12 residues. CDR3 nucleotide sequence: TGTGCCAGCAGTCTCCAAGGGGGCGAGCAGTACTTC. Its translation is CASSLQGGEQYF.